The following is a TCR beta chain sequence with its context. The antigen remains unidentified. The data originate from a study of CD8 T cells in ankylosing spondylitis. Study-wide results and limits: Made up of eight or nine highly homologous variants, a TCR beta motif appeared characteristic of ankylosing spondylitis blood.

Trimming cost V 7 bases and J 4 bases; bases outside gene matches: 7. The CDR3 loop spans 14 amino acids. Germline CDR1 MNHEY, CDR2 SVGEGT. TCRdb processed the 5' RACE reads anew with MiXCR; each CDR3 protein has one entry. The table lists about 800,000 distinct CDR3 sequences, approximately 10% of them singletons. Sequencing was performed on blood, either unsorted or a sorted T cell fraction (not recorded which). The V and J genes are TRBV6-2 or TRBV6-3 and TRBJ1-2; 9 nucleotides align to TRBD1. This clonotype was sampled from a male donor with ankylosing spondylitis. CDR3 loop: CASKTGTGLYGYTF. The CDR3 DNA is TGTGCCAGCAAGACCGGGACAGGGCTCTATGGCTACACCTTC.